Sequencing of this TCR beta chain was carried out in a study of T cells in Graves' hyperthyroidism and ophthalmopathy. This clonotype was observed at least ten times. Amplified regions were TCR beta CDR3 sequences from RNA transcripts. The TCR CDR3 was amplified in a first-round RT-PCR using the HTBI primer set. Using its own MiXCR run on the multiplex PCR reads, TCRdb lists one record per CDR3 protein. Seen here are approximately 360,000 distinct CDR3 sequences, approximately 14% observed once, and the top ten hold around a quarter. What was sequenced was blood. The sequence came from a woman aged 18 to 35 with Graves' hyperthyroidism that later progressed to Graves' ophthalmopathy.

Here the CDR3 DNA reads TGCGCCAGCAGCTTGGGACACTCCGCGAACACCGGGGAGCTGTTTTTT. This translates into CASSLGHSANTGELFF. The chain couples TRBV5-1 to TRBJ2-2; no clear D gene. CDR1 is SGHRS, CDR2 YFSETQ, per germline. The CDR3 runs 16 residues. Trimming stripped 0 bases from V and 0 bases from J, with 9 bases between.